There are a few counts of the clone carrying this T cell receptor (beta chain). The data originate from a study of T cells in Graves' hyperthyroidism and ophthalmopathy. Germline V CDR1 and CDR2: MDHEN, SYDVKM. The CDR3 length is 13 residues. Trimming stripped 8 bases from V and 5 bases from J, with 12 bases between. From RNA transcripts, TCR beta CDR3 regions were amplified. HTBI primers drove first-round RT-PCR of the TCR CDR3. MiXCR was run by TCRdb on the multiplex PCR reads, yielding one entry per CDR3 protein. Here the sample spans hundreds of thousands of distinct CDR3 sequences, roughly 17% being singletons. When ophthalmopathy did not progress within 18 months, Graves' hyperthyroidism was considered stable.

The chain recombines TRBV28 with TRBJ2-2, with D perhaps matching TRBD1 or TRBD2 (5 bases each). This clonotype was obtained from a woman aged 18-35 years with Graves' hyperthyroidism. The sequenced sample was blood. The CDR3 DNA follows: TGTGCCAGCGGGAGTCCAGGGACCGGGGAGCTGTTTTTT. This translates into CASGSPGTGELFF.